A single sample gave rise to the 30 T cell receptor beta chains below, sequenced in a study of T cell responses to AZD1222 COVID-19 vaccine. Profiling relied on immunoSEQ multiplex PCR, and the TCRdb table lists in-frame clones only, not all of them. The repertoire holds approximately 50,000 clones, 86% seen once, with about 7% in the top ten. The starting material was peripheral blood, obtained 28 days after the second AZD1222 dose. These receptors originate from an adult who received the AZD1222 COVID-19 vaccine.

The chain is built from TRBV6-5 and TRBJ2-2; a weak D match, TRBD1 (6 bases). The CDR3 is 16 amino acids. With 2 bases removed from V and 4 bases from J, the gap between germline ends came to 14 bases. Germline CDR1 and CDR2: MNHEY and SVGAGI. The CDR3 protein is CASSYPLATGTGELFF. The CDR3, as DNA: TGTGCCAGCAGTTACCCCCTCGCGACAGGCACCGGGGAGCTGTTTTTT.

The chain employs TRBV30 and TRBJ1-1; D remains ambiguous. This CDR3 is 15 amino acids long. Trimming took 0 bases from V and 0 from J, leaving 11 bases between them. Germline V gene data show CDR1 as GTSNPN and CDR2 as SVGIG (reference sequence). The CDR3 coding sequence is TGTGCCTGGAGTGTCTCGGCGAAAATGAACACTGAAGCTTTCTTT. It codes for CAWSVSAKMNTEAFF.

The V and J genes are TRBV11-2 and TRBJ2-3; D gene unclear. Germline V gene data show CDR1 as SGHAT and CDR2 as FQNNGV. V dropped 2 bases and J dropped 4 bases, with 10 bases sitting between them. The CDR3 is 14 amino acids. CDR3 bases: TGTGCCAGCAGCTTACTGGGGATTGCAGATACGCAGTATTTT. Amino acid sequence: CASSLLGIADTQYF. Supplemented by reference TRBV11-2 and TRBJ2-3, the full variable domain reads EAGVAQSPRYKIIEKRQSVAFWCNPISGHATLYWYQQILGQGPKLLIQFQNNGVVDDSQLPKDRFSAERLKGVDSTLKIQPAKLEDSAVYLCASSLLGIADTQYFGPGTRLTVL.

This chain connects TRBV19 to TRBJ1-5, with unresolved D. Germline assignment: CDR1 LNHDA and CDR2 SQIVND (reference sequence). The CDR3 is 16 residues long. V was cut by 3 bases and J by 3 bases, with 15 bases left in between. The CDR3: CASSIMTATFNQPQHF. CDR3 DNA: TGTGCCAGTAGTATTATGACCGCAACTTTCAATCAGCCCCAGCATTTT.

V and J are TRBV6-5 and TRBJ1-2; D perhaps matches TRBD1 (6 bases). Trimming left V 1 base short and J 0 bases short, with 9 bases between. Germline values: CDR1 MNHEY, CDR2 SVGAGI. This CDR3 has 15 residues. Here the CDR3 reads CASSYWGATNYGYTF. The CDR3 DNA reads as TGTGCCAGCAGTTACTGGGGGGCCACTAACTATGGCTACACCTTC.

The chain recombines TRBV28 with TRBJ1-2; the D is unclear. CDR3 length: 10 residues. V was cut by 10 bases and J by 8 bases, with 11 bases left in between. Germline CDR1 MDHEN, CDR2 SYDVKM. This CDR3 is CATREEGYTF. The CDR3 DNA reads TGTGCCACCCGCGAGGAGGGCTACACCTTC.

This chain joins TRBV3-1 (or the pseudogene TRBV3-2) and TRBJ1-1; no firm D call. The CDR3 sequence is 14 residues long. V dropped 5 bases and J dropped 3 bases, with 13 bases sitting between them. CDR1 and CDR2 from the germline V gene are LGHDT and YNNKEL (reference sequence). The CDR3 loop is CASSTGGSHTEAFF. The DNA of the CDR3 is TGTGCCAGCAGCACTGGAGGGTCTCACACTGAAGCTTTCTTT.

The genes are TRBV2 and TRBJ1-5, with TRBD1 as a possible D gene (6 bases). V lost 5 bases and J lost 0, with 8 bases in between. The length of the CDR3 is 14 residues. Germline V lookup: CDR1 SNHLY, CDR2 FYNNEI. In DNA form, the CDR3 reads TGTGCCAGCAGTAGACAGGATAGCAATCAGCCCCAGCATTTT. Encoded protein: CASSRQDSNQPQHF.

V and J are TRBV7-2 and TRBJ1-6; D ambiguous. Trimming pared 4 bases from V and 5 bases from J, leaving 15 bases between. Per the germline V gene, CDR1 is SGHTA and CDR2 is FQGNSA. The CDR3 spans 16 residues. The CDR3 is CASSWAGRRDNSPLHF. In DNA form, the CDR3 reads TGTGCCAGCAGCTGGGCCGGCCGAAGGGATAATTCACCCCTCCACTTT.

The V and J genes are TRBV10-3 and TRBJ2-1; weak D call: TRBD1 (5 bases). Between the trimmed V and J ends, which lost 0 bases and 4 bases, there was a span of 10 bases. CDR3 length: 15 amino acids. Germline CDR1 and CDR2: ENHRY and SYGVKD. The CDR3 loop is CAISESVDSYNEQFF. CDR3 DNA sequence: TGTGCCATCAGTGAGTCGGTCGACAGTTACAATGAGCAGTTCTTC.

The table lists this clone with a count of one. The V and J genes are TRBV27 and TRBJ2-1; 10 bases map to TRBD2. This CDR3 is 15 amino acids long. Germline CDR1 is MNHEY and CDR2 is SMNVEV (reference sequence). The J segment lost 7 bases and the V segment lost 5 bases, leaving 8 bases of the junction unmatched. The CDR3 sequence: CASSTSSGGWNEQFF. The CDR3 region has the DNA TGTGCCAGCAGTACCTCTAGCGGGGGCTGGAATGAGCAGTTCTTC.

The chain is built from TRBV12-3 or TRBV12-4 and TRBJ1-2, with D uncertain. The CDR3 totals 12 residues. V was clipped by 3 bases and J by 7 bases, with 9 bases between them. This chain's CDR3 is CASSLTGSGYTF. CDR3 nucleotide sequence: TGTGCCAGCAGTTTGACGGGGAGTGGCTACACCTTC.

The rearrangement links TRBV5-1 to TRBJ2-5; 12 bases agree with TRBD2. Unmatched junction bases numbered 2, after V lost 4 bases and J lost 4 bases. The CDR3 has 14 residues. CDR1 SGHRS and CDR2 YFSETQ come from the germline V gene. The CDR3: CASSGGLAGETQYF. The CDR3 DNA reads as TGCGCCAGCAGCGGGGGACTAGCGGGAGAGACCCAGTACTTC.

This chain links TRBV15 with TRBJ2-7, with 10 positions matching TRBD1. The CDR3 consists of 14 residues. Trimming cost V 4 bases and J 7 bases; bases outside gene matches: 7. Germline loops: CDR1 LNHNV, CDR2 YYDKDF (reference sequence). The CDR3 sequence is CATSKWTGGAEQYF. CDR3 DNA: TGTGCCACCAGCAAGTGGACAGGGGGAGCAGAGCAGTACTTC.

CDR3 bases: TGCGCCAGCATGGAGGGGCCGGATTCACCCCTCCACTTT. Encoded protein: CASMEGPDSPLHF. V is TRBV5-1 and J is TRBJ1-6; D may be TRBD1 (5 bases). V dropped 6 bases and J dropped 8 bases, with 12 bases sitting between them. Germline V gene sequence: CDR1 SGHRS, CDR2 YFSETQ. This CDR3 has 13 residues.

This chain connects TRBV6-1 to TRBJ1-3; D is unresolved. V lost 2 bases and J 1 base, leaving 9 bases between the germline ends. The CDR3 spans 15 residues. Germline V gene data show CDR1 as MNHNS and CDR2 as SASEGT. The CDR3 sequence is CASSELGMSGNTIYF. The CDR3 DNA reads TGTGCCAGCAGTGAATTGGGAATGTCTGGAAACACCATATATTTT.

The genes are TRBV19 and TRBJ1-2; 7 bases line up with TRBD1. Germline loops: CDR1 LNHDA, CDR2 SQIVND (reference sequence). V dropped 2 bases and J dropped 7; count of bases not matched to a gene: 1. This CDR3 spans 12 amino acids. This chain's CDR3 is CASSIQGVGYTF. The CDR3 DNA sequence: TGTGCCAGTAGTATACAGGGGGTTGGCTACACCTTC.

CDR3 protein: CSVATYNEQFF. The CDR3 coding sequence is TGCAGCGTTGCCACGTACAATGAGCAGTTCTTC. V gene TRBV29-1 combines with J gene TRBJ2-1, with no clear D. The germline V gene has CDR1 SQVTM and CDR2 ANQGSEA. The ends were cut back, 4 bases at V and 4 bases at J, with 5 bases in the middle. CDR3 length equals 11 residues.

This clone was detected a few times. This chain joins TRBV28 and TRBJ1-2; D unclear. In germline, CDR1 is MDHEN, CDR2 SYDVKM. V lost 8 bases to trimming and J lost 1 base, with 11 bases between them. This CDR3 comprises 13 residues. This chain's CDR3 is CASEGFFNYGYTF. The CDR3 DNA is TGTGCCAGCGAGGGATTCTTTAACTATGGCTACACCTTC.

The CDR3, as DNA: TGCGCCAGCAGGCAGGGGTTTGAAAAACTGTTTTTT. Translation gives CASRQGFEKLFF. V gene TRBV5-1 combines with J gene TRBJ1-4; perhaps TRBD1 as D (6 bases). Germline CDR1 reads SGHRS; CDR2 reads YFSETQ. There are 12 residues in the CDR3. Deletions cut 5 bases from V and 7 bases from J, with 9 bases between.

This chain links TRBV11-3 with TRBJ1-1, with D unclear. V was pared by 5 bases and J by 0 bases, with 7 bases between. This CDR3 is 13 amino acids long. Germline V gene lookup returns CDR1 SGHNT and CDR2 YENEEA. The CDR3 bases are TGTGCCAGCAGCCTTGCAATGAACACTGAAGCTTTCTTT. Amino acids: CASSLAMNTEAFF.

This sequence joins TRBV7-9 and TRBJ2-7; D unresolved. Trimming stripped 2 bases from V and 9 bases from J, with 14 bases between. Germline CDR1 is SEHNR and CDR2 is FQNEAQ (reference sequence). This CDR3 spans 13 amino acids. The CDR3 sequence is CASSLPLFTRQYF. The CDR3 DNA follows: TGTGCCAGCAGCTTACCCCTCTTTACGAGGCAGTACTTC.

This clone was counted once. This chain joins TRBV18 and TRBJ1-2, with 9 bases identical to TRBD1. Trimming removed 3 bases from V and 6 bases from J; junction bases left unmatched: 5. The CDR3 sequence is 14 residues long. Germline CDR1 reads KGHSH; CDR2 reads LQKENI. The CDR3 DNA is TGTGCCAGCTCACCGGGACAGGGTTCGGATGGCTACACCTTC. Translating it yields CASSPGQGSDGYTF.

The gene calls are TRBV6-6 and TRBJ1-5, with D tentatively TRBD1 (6 bases). The ends were cut back, 6 bases at V and 5 bases at J, with 8 bases in the middle. The CDR3 has 12 residues. Germline V gives CDR1 MNHNY, CDR2 SVGAGI (reference sequence). CDR3 DNA: TGTGCCAGCAGCGAGGGGGATCAGCCCCAGCATTTT. This sequence encodes CASSEGDQPQHF.

The CDR3 nucleotides read TGTGCCAGCAGTGAAGACCGGGGAGGCGGCTACACCTTC. The encoded protein is CASSEDRGGGYTF. This chain links TRBV2 with TRBJ1-2; D is unclear. The V end lost 1 base, the J end lost 8 bases, and 11 bases lay between the germline ends. The CDR3 contains 13 residues. From germline, CDR1 is SNHLY and CDR2 FYNNEI.

This rearrangement joins TRBV19 to TRBJ2-4, with a tentative D call TRBD2 (7 bases). The CDR3 consists of 15 residues. Trimming stripped 1 base from V and 7 bases from J, with 14 bases between. Germline lookup yields CDR1 LNHDA and CDR2 SQIVND (reference sequence). The CDR3 reads CASSIVEGRGNIQYF. The CDR3 DNA follows: TGTGCCAGTAGTATAGTGGAGGGGAGGGGGAACATTCAGTACTTC. Full variable domain (rest looked up from reference TRBV19 and TRBJ2-4): DGGITQSPKYLFRKEGQNVTLSCEQNLNHDAMYWYRQDPGQGLRLIYYSQIVNDFQKGDIAEGYSVSREKKESFPLTVTSAQKNPTAFYLCASSIVEGRGNIQYFGAGTRLSVL.

The rearrangement joins TRBV30 to TRBJ1-6; the D is unclear. The germline V and J ends were trimmed by 3 bases and 12 bases, with 15 bases remaining between them. The germline gives CDR1 GTSNPN, CDR2 SVGIG (reference sequence). The CDR3 has 13 residues. CDR3 nucleotides: TGTGCCTGGAGAGTTGTTGGAGAGGGACCCCTCCACTTT. It encodes CAWRVVGEGPLHF.

This clone was picked up a small number of times. CDR3 loop: CASSIRPGQGIHGYTF. The DNA for the CDR3 is TGTGCCAGTAGTATTCGGCCTGGACAGGGAATCCATGGCTACACCTTC. The rearrangement uses TRBV19 and TRBJ1-2, with 8 bases lining up with TRBD1. This CDR3 region has 16 residues. The V gene end was trimmed by 3 bases and the J gene end by 6 bases; junction bases not matched to a gene: 12. Germline V gene lookup returns CDR1 LNHDA and CDR2 SQIVND (reference sequence).

The chain combines TRBV7-9 with TRBJ2-2; 11 nucleotides agree with TRBD2. CDR1 is SEHNR and CDR2 is FQNEAQ in the germline V gene (reference sequence). CDR3 length equals 17 residues. The V gene end was trimmed by 3 bases and the J gene end by 8 bases; junction bases not matched to a gene: 11. CDR3 DNA: TGTGCCAGCAGCTTCTCCTTAGCGGGAGGGGCTTCAGGGGAGCTGTTTTTT. This codes for CASSFSLAGGASGELFF.

This clone occurred once. The rearrangement joins TRBV7-3 to TRBJ2-1, with 7 nucleotides matching TRBD2. The germline CDR1 and CDR2 sequences are SGHTA and FQGTGA. The CDR3 runs to 16 residues. The ends lost 0 bases at V and 4 bases at J; junction bases unmatched: 6. The CDR3 loop reads CASSLTAGAGYNEQFF. CDR3 in DNA: TGTGCCAGCAGCTTAACCGCGGGAGCTGGGTACAATGAGCAGTTCTTC.